This T cell receptor (beta chain) originates from a study of T cell repertoires in cytomegalovirus infection. Via MiXCR, TCRdb re-called the reads, giving one row per CDR3 protein. Found here are 450,000 to 550,000 distinct CDR3 sequences, about 44% of them singletons; the top ten hold approximately 40%. Regarding this clonotype: What it binds is unknown.

The V and J ends lost 5 bases and 8 bases respectively, with 18 bases between them. The germline V gene encodes CDR1 MNHEY and CDR2 SVGAGI. The CDR3 has 15 residues. The rearrangement joins TRBV6-5 to TRBJ1-4, with TRBD1 as a possible D gene (5 bases). The source material was cultured PBMCs, sampled from culture after CMV antigen stimulation. This TCR was recovered from a human donor in good health (CMV status not recorded). Some clones in this sample may be carry-over from other donors' samples. In DNA, the CDR3 is TGTGCCAGCAGTGACGGGGGAGGCTCTAGGGAAAAACTGTTTTTT. The encoded protein is CASSDGGGSREKLFF.